The 12 T cell receptor beta chains below were found in one sample sequenced in a study of lymphopenia after photon versus proton radiotherapy. Measured with immunoSEQ multiplex PCR; TCRdb has only the in-frame clones, and not every one. The sample has about 20,000 clones, roughly 86% seen once. Sample: peripheral blood, taken from a patient treated with photon-based radiotherapy. All receptors come from a woman aged 50 to 65 with pancreatic cancer.

The V call is TRBV14, the J call TRBJ2-1, with a possible D match to TRBD1 (6 bases). This CDR3 has 14 amino acids. Germline assignment: CDR1 SGHDN and CDR2 FVKESK. Trimming stripped 3 bases from V and 7 bases from J, with 13 bases between. The CDR3 loop reads CASSQGHLLNEQFF. CDR3 sequence (DNA): TGTGCCAGCAGCCAGGGACACCTCTTGAATGAGCAGTTCTTC.

This chain links TRBV10-2 with TRBJ2-7; 7 bases agree with TRBD2. CDR3 length: 18 amino acids. The germline V gene encodes CDR1 WSHSY and CDR2 SAAADI. J gave up 2 bases and V 0 bases, and 13 bases lay outside the gene matches. CDR3 coding DNA: TGCGCCAGCAGTGAGTCGAAGTTGGCTAGCGGACTTGCCTACGAGCAGTACTTC. This codes for CASSESKLASGLAYEQYF.

This rearrangement joins TRBV7-9 to TRBJ2-2; 11 nucleotides match TRBD1. This CDR3 contains 15 residues. J was trimmed by 7 bases and V by 7 bases; bases with no gene match: 8. Germline V gene lookup returns CDR1 SEHNR and CDR2 FQNEAQ (reference sequence). The CDR3 reads CASTLGTGGIGELFF. The DNA of the CDR3 is TGTGCCAGCACCCTCGGGACAGGGGGTATCGGGGAGCTGTTTTTT.

This clone was counted between two and nine times. In nucleotides, the CDR3 is TGTGCCAGCAGCCCGAAGGGAGGCAGCTCCTACAATGAGCAGTTCTTC. It is translated as CASSPKGGSSYNEQFF. This rearrangement joins TRBV7-9 to TRBJ2-1, with D possibly being TRBD2 (6 bases). The germline V gene has CDR1 SEHNR and CDR2 FQNEAQ (reference sequence). This CDR3 comprises 16 residues. V lost 5 bases and J lost 0, with 14 bases in between.

The chain uses TRBV19 and TRBJ2-1; possibly TRBD1 for D (6 bases). The CDR3 is made up of 15 amino acids. Between the trimmed V and J ends, which lost 6 bases and 2 bases, there was a span of 14 bases. Per the germline V gene, CDR1 is LNHDA and CDR2 is SQIVND (reference sequence). CDR3 DNA sequence: TGTGCCAGTAGCTCACCGGGACATACCTACAATGAGCAGTTCTTC. Translating it yields CASSSPGHTYNEQFF.

The chain carries TRBV7-2 and TRBJ1-4; D may be TRBD1 (6 bases). Per germline, CDR1 SGHTA and CDR2 FQGNSA. The V and J ends lost 1 base and 7 bases respectively, with 13 bases between them. CDR3 length: 15 amino acids. In DNA, the CDR3 is TGTGCCAGCAGCTTAGAGGCCAACAGGGCTGAAAAACTGTTTTTT. The encoded protein is CASSLEANRAEKLFF. Complete variable domain (other parts from reference TRBV7-2 and TRBJ1-4): GAGVSQSPSNKVTEKGKDVELRCDPISGHTALYWYRQSLGQGLEFLIYFQGNSAPDKSGLPSDRFSAERTGGSVSTLTIQRTQQEDSAVYLCASSLEANRAEKLFFGSGTQLSVL.

CDR3 bases: TGTGCCAGCCAGGGGCCCCTAGGAGGGACGAACACCGGGGAGCTGTTTTTT. It specifies CASQGPLGGTNTGELFF. The rearrangement joins TRBV9 to TRBJ2-2, with D perhaps given as TRBD1 or TRBD2 (6 bases each). The CDR3 runs to 17 residues. The germline gives CDR1 SGDLS, CDR2 YYNGEE. V was clipped by 7 bases and J by 0 bases, with 19 bases between them.

This chain uses TRBV7-9 with TRBJ2-5, with 9 bases identical to TRBD1. V was clipped by 3 bases and J by 5 bases; unmatched bases: 7. The CDR3 runs to 15 residues. CDR1 and CDR2 from the germline V gene are SEHNR and FQNEAQ (reference sequence). CDR3 sequence: CASSFTGGIGETQYF. DNA for the CDR3: TGTGCCAGCAGCTTTACAGGGGGCATCGGGGAGACCCAGTACTTC.

The rearrangement uses TRBV9 and TRBJ1-3; D call uncertain. Germline V CDR1 and CDR2: SGDLS, YYNGEE. This CDR3 region has 15 residues. V lost 0 bases to trimming and J lost 2 bases, with 9 bases between them. DNA of the CDR3: TGTGCCAGCAGCGTAGACAGAAGCCCTGGAAACACCATATATTTT. Translating it yields CASSVDRSPGNTIYF.

The chain combines TRBV5-4 with TRBJ2-3; 15 bases agree with TRBD2. Trimming took 2 bases from V and 4 from J; bases not matched to a gene: 5. The CDR3 runs 17 residues. Germline values: CDR1 SGHNT, CDR2 YYREEE (reference sequence). CDR3 region: CASSLGLAGGPSDTQYF. DNA of the CDR3: TGTGCCAGCAGCTTAGGACTAGCGGGAGGGCCCTCAGATACGCAGTATTTT.

This clone has only a few counts. The rearrangement uses TRBV27 and TRBJ2-7; maybe TRBD2 (6 bases). Per germline, CDR1 MNHEY and CDR2 SMNVEV (reference sequence). The CDR3 is 14 residues long. The V end lost 3 bases, the J end lost 2 bases, and 11 bases lay between the germline ends. CDR3 nucleotides: TGTGCCAGCAGTTTTGCGGGATCGGCCTACGAGCAGTACTTC. This encodes CASSFAGSAYEQYF.

V gene TRBV9 combines with J gene TRBJ1-5; no clear D. Germline V gene data show CDR1 as SGDLS and CDR2 as YYNGEE. The CDR3 covers 13 residues. Trimming removed 3 bases from V and 6 bases from J, with 10 bases in between. CDR3 residues: CASSEGPGQPQHF. The DNA for the CDR3 is TGTGCCAGCAGCGAAGGGCCCGGTCAGCCCCAGCATTTT.